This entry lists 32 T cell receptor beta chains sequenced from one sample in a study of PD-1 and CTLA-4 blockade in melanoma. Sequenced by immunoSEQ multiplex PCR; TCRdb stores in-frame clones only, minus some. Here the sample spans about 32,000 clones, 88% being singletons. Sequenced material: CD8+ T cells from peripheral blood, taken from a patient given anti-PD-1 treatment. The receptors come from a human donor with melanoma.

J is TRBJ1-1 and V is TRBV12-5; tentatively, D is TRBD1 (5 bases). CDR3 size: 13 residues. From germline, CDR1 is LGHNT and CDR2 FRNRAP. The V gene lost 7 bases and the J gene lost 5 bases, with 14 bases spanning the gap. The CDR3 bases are TGTGCTAGTGCCTTGGGGGGATCGACTGAAGCTTTCTTT. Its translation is CASALGGSTEAFF.

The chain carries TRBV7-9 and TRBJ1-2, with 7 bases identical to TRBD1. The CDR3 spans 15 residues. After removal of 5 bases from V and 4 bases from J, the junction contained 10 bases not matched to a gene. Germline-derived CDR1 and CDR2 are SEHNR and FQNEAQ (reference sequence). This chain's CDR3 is CASSQGGEKTYGYTF. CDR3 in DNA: TGTGCCAGCAGCCAGGGGGGCGAGAAAACCTATGGCTACACCTTC.

The CDR3 sequence is CATRFGRSKAYEQYF. CDR3 nucleotides: TGTGCCACCAGATTCGGACGGAGCAAAGCCTACGAGCAGTACTTC. The V call is TRBV24-1, the J call TRBJ2-7, with no clear D. CDR1 is KGHDR and CDR2 is SFDVKD in the germline V gene. The V and J ends lost 7 bases and 2 bases respectively, with 17 bases between them. The CDR3 has 15 residues.

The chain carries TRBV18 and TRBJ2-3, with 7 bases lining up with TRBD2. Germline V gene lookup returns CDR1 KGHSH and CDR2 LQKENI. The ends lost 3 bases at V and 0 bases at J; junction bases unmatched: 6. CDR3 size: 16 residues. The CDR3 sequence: CASSPRTRLSTDTQYF. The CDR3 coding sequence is TGTGCCAGCTCACCTAGGACTAGGCTTAGCACAGATACGCAGTATTTT.

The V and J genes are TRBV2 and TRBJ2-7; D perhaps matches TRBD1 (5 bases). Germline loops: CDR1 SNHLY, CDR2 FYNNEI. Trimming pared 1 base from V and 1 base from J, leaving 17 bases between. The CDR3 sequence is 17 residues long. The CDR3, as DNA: TGTGCCAGCAGTGAAGGGGGCCACCTCACGGATTCCTACGAGCAGTACTTC. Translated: CASSEGGHLTDSYEQYF.

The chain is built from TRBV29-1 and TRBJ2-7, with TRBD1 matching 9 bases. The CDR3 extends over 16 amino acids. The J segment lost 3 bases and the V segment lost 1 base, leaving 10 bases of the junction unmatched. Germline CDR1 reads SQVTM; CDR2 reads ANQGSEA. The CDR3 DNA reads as TGCAGCGTTGAAGCCCTTACAGGGGGCTTTTACTACGAGCAGTACTTC. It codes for CSVEALTGGFYYEQYF.

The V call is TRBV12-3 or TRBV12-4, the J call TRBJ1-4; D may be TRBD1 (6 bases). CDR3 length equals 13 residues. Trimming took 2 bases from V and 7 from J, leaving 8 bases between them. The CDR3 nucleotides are TGTGCCAGCAGTTTACAGGGGCCTGAAAAACTGTTTTTT. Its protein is CASSLQGPEKLFF.

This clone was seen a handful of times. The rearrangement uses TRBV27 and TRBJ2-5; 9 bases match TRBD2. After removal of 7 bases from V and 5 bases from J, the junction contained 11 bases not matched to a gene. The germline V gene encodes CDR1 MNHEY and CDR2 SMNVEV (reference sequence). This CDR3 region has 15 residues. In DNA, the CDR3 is TGTGCCAGCACCCCGGGGGCGGGGGGGCTCGAGACCCAGTACTTC. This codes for CASTPGAGGLETQYF.

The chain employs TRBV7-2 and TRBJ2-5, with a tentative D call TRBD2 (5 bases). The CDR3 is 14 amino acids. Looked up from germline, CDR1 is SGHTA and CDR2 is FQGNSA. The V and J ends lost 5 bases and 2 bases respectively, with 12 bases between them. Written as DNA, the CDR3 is TGTGCCAGCAGCCCCGTCAGCGGTCAAGAGACCCAGTACTTC. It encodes CASSPVSGQETQYF.

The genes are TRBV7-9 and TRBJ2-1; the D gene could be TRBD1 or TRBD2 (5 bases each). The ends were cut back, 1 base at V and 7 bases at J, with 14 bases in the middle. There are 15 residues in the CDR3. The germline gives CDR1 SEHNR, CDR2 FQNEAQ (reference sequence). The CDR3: CASSLGGVRENEQFF. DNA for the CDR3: TGTGCCAGCAGCTTAGGAGGGGTCAGGGAAAATGAGCAGTTCTTC.

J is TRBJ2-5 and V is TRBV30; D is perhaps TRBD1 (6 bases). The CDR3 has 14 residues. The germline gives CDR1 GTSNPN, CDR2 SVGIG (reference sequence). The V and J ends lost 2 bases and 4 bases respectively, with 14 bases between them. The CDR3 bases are TGTGCCTGGAGTCCCCAGGGGCGTAGAGAGACCCAGTACTTC. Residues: CAWSPQGRRETQYF. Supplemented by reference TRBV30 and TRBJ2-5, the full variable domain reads SQTIHQWPATLVQPVGSPLSLECTVEGTSNPNLYWYRQAAGRGLQLLFYSVGIGQISSEVPQNLSASRPQDRQFILSSKKLLLSDSGFYLCAWSPQGRRETQYFGPGTRLLVL.

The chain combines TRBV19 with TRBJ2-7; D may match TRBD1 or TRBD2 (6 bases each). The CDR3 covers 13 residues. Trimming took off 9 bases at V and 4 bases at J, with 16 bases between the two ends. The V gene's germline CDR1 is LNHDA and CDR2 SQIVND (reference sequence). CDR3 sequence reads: CASSLGGLYEQYF. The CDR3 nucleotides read TGTGCCAGCTCCTTAGGGGGGCTTTACGAGCAGTACTTC.

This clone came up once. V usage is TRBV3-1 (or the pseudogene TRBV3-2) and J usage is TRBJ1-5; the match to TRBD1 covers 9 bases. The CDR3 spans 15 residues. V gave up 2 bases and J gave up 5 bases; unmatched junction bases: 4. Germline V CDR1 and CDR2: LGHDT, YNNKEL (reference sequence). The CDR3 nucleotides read TGTGCCAGCAGCCAAAGACAGGGGGAGGATCAGCCCCAGCATTTT. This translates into CASSQRQGEDQPQHF.

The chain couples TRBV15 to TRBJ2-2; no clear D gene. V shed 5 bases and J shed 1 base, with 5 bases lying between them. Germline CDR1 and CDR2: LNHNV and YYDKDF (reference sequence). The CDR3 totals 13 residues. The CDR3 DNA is TGTGCCACCAGCGGTCAGAACACCGGGGAGCTGTTTTTT. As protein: CATSGQNTGELFF.

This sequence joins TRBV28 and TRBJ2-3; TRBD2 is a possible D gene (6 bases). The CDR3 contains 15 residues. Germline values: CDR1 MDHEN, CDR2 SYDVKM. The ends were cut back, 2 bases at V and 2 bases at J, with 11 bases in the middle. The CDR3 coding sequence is TGTGCCAGCAGTTTAGCGGGGCCTCCCACAGATACGCAGTATTTT. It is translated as CASSLAGPPTDTQYF.

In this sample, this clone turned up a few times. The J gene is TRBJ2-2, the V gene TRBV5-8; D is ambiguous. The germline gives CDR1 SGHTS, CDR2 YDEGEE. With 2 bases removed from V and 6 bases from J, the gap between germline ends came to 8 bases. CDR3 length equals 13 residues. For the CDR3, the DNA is TGTGCCAGCAGCTTTCACCGGGCCGGGGAGCTGTTTTTT. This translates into CASSFHRAGELFF.

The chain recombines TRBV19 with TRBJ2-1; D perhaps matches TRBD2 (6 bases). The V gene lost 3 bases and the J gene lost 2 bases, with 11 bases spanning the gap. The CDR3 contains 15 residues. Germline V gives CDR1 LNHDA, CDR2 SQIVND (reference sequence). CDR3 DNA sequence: TGTGCCAGTAGTATGAGTAGCGGCCCCTACAATGAGCAGTTCTTC. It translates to CASSMSSGPYNEQFF.

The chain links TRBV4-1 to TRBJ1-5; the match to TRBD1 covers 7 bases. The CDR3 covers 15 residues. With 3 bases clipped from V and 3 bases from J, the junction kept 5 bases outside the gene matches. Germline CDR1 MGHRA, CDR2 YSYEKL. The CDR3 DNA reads TGCGCCAGCAGCCAGTTCGGGACAGTCAATCAGCCCCAGCATTTT. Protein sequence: CASSQFGTVNQPQHF.

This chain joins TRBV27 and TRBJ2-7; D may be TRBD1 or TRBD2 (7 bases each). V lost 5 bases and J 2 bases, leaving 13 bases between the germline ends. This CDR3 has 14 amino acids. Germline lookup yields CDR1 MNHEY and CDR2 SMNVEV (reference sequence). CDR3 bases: TGTGCCAGCAGTCTAGGGAGGGGGCCCTACGAGCAGTACTTC. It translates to CASSLGRGPYEQYF.

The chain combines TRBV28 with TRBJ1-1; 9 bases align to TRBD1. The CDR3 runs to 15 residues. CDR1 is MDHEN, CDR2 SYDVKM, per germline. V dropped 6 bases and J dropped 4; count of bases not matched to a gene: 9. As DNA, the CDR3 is TGTGCCAGCAGACCCCCGGGACAGGGACCCACTGAAGCTTTCTTT. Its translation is CASRPPGQGPTEAFF.

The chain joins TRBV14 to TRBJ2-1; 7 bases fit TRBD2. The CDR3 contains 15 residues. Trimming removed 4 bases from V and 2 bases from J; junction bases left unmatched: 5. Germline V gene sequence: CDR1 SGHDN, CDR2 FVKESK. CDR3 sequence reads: CASSPLSGTYNEQFF. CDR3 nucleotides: TGTGCCAGCAGCCCCCTGAGCGGGACCTACAATGAGCAGTTCTTC.

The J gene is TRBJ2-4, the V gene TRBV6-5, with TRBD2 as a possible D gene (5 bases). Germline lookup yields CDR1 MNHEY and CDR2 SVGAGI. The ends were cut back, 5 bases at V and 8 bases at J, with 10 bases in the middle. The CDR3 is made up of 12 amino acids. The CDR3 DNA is TGTGCCAGCAGTCCCCTCGGGGACATTCAGTACTTC. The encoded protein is CASSPLGDIQYF.

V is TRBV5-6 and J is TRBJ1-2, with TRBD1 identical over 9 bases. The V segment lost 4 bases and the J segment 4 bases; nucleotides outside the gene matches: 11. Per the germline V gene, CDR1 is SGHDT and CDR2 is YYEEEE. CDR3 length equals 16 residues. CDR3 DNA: TGTGCCAGCAGCATGGGACAGGGCCCCTCTGGCTATGGCTACACCTTC. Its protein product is CASSMGQGPSGYGYTF.

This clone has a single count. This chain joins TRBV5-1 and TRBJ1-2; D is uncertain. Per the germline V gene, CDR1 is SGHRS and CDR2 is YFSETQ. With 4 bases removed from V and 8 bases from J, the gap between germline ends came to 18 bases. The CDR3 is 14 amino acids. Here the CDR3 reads CASSPTRRGDGYTF. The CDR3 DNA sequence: TGCGCCAGCAGCCCAACGCGAAGAGGCGACGGCTACACCTTC.

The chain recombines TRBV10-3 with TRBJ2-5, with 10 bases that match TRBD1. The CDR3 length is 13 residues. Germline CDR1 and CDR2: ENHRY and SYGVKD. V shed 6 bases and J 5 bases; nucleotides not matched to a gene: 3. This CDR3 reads CAISGQGEETQYF. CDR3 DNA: TGTGCCATCAGCGGACAGGGGGAGGAGACCCAGTACTTC.

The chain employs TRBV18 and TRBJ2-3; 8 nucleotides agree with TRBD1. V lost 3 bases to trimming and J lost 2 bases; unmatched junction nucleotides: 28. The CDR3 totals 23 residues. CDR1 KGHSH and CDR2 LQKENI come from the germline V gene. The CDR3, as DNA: TGTGCCAGCTCACCCGTCCCGGGACAGGCCGTGTCAGACTTTGGGGGAGACACAGATACGCAGTATTTT. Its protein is CASSPVPGQAVSDFGGDTDTQYF.

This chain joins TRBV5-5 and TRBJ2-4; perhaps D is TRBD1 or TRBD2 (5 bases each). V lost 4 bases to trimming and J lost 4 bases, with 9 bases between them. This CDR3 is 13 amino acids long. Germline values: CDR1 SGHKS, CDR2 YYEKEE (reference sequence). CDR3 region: CASSRDRKNIQYF. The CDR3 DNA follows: TGTGCCAGCAGCCGGGACCGAAAAAACATTCAGTACTTC. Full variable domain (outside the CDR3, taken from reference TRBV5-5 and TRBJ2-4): DAGVTQSPTHLIKTRGQQVTLRCSPISGHKSVSWYQQVLGQGPQFIFQYYEKEERGRGNFPDRFSARQFPNYSSELNVNALLLGDSALYLCASSRDRKNIQYFGAGTRLSVL.

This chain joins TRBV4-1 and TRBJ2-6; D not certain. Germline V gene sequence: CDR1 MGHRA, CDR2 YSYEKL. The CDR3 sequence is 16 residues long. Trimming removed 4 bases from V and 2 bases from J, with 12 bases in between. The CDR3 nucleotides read TGCGCCAGCAGCCCCCATCACGGACCTGGGGCCAACGTCCTGACTTTC. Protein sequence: CASSPHHGPGANVLTF.

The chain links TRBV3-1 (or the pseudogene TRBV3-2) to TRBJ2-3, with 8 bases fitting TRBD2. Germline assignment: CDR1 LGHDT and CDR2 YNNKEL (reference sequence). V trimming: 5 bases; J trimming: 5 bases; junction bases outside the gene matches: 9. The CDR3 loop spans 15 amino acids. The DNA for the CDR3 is TGTGCCAGCAGCATCCTGGGACTAGGCGGAGATACGCAGTATTTT. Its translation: CASSILGLGGDTQYF.

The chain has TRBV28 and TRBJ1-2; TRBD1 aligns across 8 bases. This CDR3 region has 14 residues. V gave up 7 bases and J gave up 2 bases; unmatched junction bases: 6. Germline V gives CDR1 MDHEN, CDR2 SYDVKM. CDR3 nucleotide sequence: TGTGCCAGCATCGGACAGGGCGGCAACTATGGCTACACCTTC. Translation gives CASIGQGGNYGYTF.

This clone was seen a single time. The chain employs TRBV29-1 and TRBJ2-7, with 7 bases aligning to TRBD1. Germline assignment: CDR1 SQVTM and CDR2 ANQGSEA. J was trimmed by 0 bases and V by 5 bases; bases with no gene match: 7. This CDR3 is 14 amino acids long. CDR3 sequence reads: CSVRDSGSSYEQYF. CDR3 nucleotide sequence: TGCAGCGTTCGGGACAGTGGGAGCTCCTACGAGCAGTACTTC.

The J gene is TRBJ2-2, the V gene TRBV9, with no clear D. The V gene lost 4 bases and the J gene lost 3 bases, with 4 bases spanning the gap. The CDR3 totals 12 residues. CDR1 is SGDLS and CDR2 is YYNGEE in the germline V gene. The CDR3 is CASSPYTGELFF. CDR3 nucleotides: TGTGCCAGCAGCCCGTACACCGGGGAGCTGTTTTTT.